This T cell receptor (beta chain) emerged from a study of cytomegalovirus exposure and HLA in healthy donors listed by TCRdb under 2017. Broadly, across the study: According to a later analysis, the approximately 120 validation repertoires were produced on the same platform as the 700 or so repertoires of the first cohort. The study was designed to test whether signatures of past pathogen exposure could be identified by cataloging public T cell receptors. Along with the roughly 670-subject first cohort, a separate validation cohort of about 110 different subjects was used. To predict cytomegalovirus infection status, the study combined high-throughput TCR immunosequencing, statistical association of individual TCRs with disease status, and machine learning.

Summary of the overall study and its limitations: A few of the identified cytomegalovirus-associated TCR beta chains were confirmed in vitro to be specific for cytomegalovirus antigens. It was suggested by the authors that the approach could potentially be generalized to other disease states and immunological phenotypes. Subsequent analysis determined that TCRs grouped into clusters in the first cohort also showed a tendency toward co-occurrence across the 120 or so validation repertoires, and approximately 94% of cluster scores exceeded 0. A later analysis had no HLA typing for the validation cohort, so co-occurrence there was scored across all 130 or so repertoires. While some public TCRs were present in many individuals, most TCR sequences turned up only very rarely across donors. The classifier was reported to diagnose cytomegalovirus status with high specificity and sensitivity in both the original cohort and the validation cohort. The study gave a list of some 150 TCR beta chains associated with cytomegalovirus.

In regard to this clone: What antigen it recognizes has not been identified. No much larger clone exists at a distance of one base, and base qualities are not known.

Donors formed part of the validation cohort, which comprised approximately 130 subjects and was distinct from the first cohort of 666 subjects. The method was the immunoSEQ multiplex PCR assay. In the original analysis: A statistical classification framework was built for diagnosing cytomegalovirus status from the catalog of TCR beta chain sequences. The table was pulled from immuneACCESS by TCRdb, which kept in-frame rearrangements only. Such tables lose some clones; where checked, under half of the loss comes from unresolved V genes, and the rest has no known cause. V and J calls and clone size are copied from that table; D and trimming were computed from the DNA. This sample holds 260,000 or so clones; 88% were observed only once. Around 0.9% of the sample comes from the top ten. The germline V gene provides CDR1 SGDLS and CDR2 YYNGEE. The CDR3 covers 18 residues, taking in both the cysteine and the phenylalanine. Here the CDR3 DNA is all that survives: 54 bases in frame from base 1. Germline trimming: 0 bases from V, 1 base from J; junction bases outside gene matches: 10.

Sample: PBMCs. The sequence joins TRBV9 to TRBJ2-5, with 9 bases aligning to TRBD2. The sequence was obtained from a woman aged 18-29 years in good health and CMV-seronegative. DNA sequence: TGTGCCAGCAGCGTAGCTGTAGCGGGAGAGGGTTTCCAAGAGACCCAGTACTTC. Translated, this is CASSVAVAGEGFQETQYF.